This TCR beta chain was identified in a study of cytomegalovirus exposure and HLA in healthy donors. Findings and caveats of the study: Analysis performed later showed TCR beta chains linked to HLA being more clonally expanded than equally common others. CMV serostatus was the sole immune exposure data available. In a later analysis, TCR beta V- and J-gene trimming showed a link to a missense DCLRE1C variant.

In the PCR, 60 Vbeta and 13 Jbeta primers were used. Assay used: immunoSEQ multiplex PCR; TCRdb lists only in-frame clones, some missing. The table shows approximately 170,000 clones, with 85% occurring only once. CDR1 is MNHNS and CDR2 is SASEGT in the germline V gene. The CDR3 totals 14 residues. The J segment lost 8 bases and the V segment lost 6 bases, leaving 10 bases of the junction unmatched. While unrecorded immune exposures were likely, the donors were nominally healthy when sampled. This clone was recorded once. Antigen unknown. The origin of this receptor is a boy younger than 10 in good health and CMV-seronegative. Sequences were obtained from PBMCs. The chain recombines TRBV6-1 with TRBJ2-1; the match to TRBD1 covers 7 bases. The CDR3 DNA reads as TGTGCCAGCAGCCCGAGTCAAGGGGGCGATGAGCAGTTCTTC. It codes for CASSPSQGGDEQFF.